The sequence of this TCR beta chain was determined in a study of CD8 T cells in ankylosing spondylitis. For this clonotype: Its antigen is unidentified.

Preparation of TCR beta libraries was done by quantitative 5'-RACE with molecular barcodes. TCRdb re-called the 5' RACE reads with MiXCR, one entry per CDR3 protein. The sample carries about 220,000 distinct CDR3 sequences, approximately 7.4% recorded once. This CDR3 is 15 amino acids long. Overall study findings and caveats: Reportedly, significant enrichment of disease-linked clones occurred in matched ankylosing spondylitis synovial fluid. Reactive arthritis synovial fluid and blood previously showed some of these motif variants. As for the disease-linked clones, they showed a CD8+ phenotype and occurred at relatively low frequencies in peripheral blood. Ankylosing spondylitis blood appeared to carry a characteristic TCR beta motif of several highly homologous variants.

Sequencing was carried out using blood, either unsorted or a sorted T cell fraction (not recorded which). The chain combines TRBV21-1 with TRBJ2-1; the table's D gene call, TRBD2, was not cross checked with the DNA. TRBV21-1 is a listed pseudogene. The TCR comes from a male donor with ankylosing spondylitis. CDR3 residues: CASSKLAKIDNEQFF. CDR3 nucleotides: TGTGCCAGCAGCAAACTAGCGAAAATCGACAATGAGCAGTTCTTC.